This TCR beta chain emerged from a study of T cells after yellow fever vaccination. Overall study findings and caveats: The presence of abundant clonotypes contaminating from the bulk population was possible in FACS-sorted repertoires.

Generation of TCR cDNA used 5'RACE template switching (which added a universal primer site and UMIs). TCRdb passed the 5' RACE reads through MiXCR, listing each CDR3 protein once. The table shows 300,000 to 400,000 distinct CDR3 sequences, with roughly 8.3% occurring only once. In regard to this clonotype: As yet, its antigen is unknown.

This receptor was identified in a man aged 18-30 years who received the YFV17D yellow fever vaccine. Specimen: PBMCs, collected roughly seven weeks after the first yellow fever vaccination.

CDR3 in amino acids: CASSEARLGTGELFF. The CDR3 coding sequence is TGTGCCAGCAGTGAAGCGAGACTAGGGACCGGGGAGCTGTTTTTT. The rearrangement links TRBV6-1 to TRBJ2-2; tentative D call: TRBD2 (6 bases). The V and J ends lost 0 bases and 5 bases respectively, with 10 bases between them. CDR1 and CDR2 (germline): MNHNS, SASEGT. The CDR3 extends over 15 amino acids.